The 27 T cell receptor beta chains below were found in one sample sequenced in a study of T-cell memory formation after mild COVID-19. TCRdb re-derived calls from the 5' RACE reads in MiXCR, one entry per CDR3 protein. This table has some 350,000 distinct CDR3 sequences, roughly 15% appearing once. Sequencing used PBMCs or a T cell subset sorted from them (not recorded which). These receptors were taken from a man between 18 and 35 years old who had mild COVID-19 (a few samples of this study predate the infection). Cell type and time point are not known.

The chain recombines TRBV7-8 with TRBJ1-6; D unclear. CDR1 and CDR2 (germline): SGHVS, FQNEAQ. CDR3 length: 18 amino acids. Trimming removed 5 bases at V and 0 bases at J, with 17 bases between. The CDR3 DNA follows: TGTGCCAGCAGCCCGGGGAGGTTACCCAGCTCCTATAATTCACCCCTCCACTTT. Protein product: CASSPGRLPSSYNSPLHF. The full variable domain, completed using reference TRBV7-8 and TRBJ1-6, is GAGVSQSPRYKVAKRGQDVALRCDPISGHVSLFWYQQALGQGPEFLTYFQNEAQLDKSGLPSDRFFAERPEGSVSTLKIQRTQQEDSAVYLCASSPGRLPSSYNSPLHFGNGTRLTVT.

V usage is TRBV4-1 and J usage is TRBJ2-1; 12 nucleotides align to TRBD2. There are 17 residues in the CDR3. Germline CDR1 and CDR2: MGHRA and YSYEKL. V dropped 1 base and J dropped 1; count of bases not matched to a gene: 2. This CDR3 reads CASSQGGLAGSYNEQFF. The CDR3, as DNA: TGCGCCAGCAGCCAAGGCGGACTAGCGGGGTCCTACAATGAGCAGTTCTTC.

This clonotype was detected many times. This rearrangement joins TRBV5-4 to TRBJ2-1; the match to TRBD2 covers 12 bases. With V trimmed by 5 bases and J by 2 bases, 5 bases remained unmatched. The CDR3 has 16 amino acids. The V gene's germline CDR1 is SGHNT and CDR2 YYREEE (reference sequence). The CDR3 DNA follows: TGTGCCAGCAGTCCACTAGCGGGGGGTACCTACAATGAGCAGTTCTTC. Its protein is CASSPLAGGTYNEQFF.

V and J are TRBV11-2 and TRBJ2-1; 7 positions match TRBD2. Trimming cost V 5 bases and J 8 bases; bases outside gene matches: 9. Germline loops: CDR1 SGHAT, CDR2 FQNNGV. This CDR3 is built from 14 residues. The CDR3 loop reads CASSPARGVHEQFF. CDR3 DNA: TGTGCCAGCAGCCCAGCCCGGGGGGTCCATGAGCAGTTCTTC.

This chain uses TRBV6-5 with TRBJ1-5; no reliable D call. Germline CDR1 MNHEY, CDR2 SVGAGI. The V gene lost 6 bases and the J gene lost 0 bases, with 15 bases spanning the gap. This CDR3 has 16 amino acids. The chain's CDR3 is CASRSARGNSNQPQHF. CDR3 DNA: TGTGCCAGCAGATCGGCTCGGGGAAATAGCAATCAGCCCCAGCATTTT.

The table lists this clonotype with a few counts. CDR3 bases: TGCGCCAGCAGCCAAGACCTACTTAGAAGGAATGAGCAGTTCTTC. It specifies CASSQDLLRRNEQFF. The chain carries TRBV4-1 and TRBJ2-1; no clear D. The CDR3 is 15 amino acids. Germline lookup yields CDR1 MGHRA and CDR2 YSYEKL. With 0 bases removed from V and 7 bases from J, the gap between germline ends came to 13 bases.

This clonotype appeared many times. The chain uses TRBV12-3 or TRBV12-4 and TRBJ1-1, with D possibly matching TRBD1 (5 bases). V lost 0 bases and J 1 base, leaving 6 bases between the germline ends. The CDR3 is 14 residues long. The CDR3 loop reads CASSLARGNTEAFF. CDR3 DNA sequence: TGTGCCAGCAGTTTAGCTAGGGGGAACACTGAAGCTTTCTTT.

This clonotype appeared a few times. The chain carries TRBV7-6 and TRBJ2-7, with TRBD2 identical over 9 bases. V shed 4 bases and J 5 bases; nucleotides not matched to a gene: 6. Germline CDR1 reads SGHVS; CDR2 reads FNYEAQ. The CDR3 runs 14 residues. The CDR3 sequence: CASSSGLALNEQYF. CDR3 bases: TGTGCCAGCAGCTCGGGACTAGCCTTGAACGAGCAGTACTTC.

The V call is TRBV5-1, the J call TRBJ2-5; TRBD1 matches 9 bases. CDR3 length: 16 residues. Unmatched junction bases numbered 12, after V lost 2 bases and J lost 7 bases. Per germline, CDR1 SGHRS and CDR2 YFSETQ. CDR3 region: CASSLTGQGLRATQYF. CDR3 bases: TGCGCCAGCAGCTTAACGGGACAGGGACTTCGAGCGACCCAGTACTTC.

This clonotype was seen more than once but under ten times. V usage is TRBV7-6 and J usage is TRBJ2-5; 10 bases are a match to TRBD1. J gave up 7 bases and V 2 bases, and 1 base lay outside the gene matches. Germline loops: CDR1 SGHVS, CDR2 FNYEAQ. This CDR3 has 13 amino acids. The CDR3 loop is CASSLRTGGTQYF. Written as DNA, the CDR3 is TGTGCCAGCAGCTTACGGACAGGGGGGACCCAGTACTTC.

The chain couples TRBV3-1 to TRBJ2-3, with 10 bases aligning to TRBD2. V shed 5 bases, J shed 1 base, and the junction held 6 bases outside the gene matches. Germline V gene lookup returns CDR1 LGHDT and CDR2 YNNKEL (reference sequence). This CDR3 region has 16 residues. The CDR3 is CASSDGGLAGTDTQYF. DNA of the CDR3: TGTGCCAGCAGCGACGGAGGACTAGCGGGCACAGATACGCAGTATTTT.

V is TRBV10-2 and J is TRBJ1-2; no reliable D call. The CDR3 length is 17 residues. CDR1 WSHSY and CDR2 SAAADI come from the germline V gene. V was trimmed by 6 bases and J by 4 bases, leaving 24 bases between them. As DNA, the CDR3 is TGCGCCAGCAGCCCCCGCCACAGTCGATCGGGGTTCTATGGCTACACCTTC. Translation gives CASSPRHSRSGFYGYTF.

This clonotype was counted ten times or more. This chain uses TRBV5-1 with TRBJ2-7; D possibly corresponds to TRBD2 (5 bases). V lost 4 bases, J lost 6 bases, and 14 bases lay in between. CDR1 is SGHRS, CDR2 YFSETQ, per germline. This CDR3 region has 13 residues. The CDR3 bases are TGCGCCAGCAGCACCGGGGTAATAGGCGAGCAGTACTTC. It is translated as CASSTGVIGEQYF.

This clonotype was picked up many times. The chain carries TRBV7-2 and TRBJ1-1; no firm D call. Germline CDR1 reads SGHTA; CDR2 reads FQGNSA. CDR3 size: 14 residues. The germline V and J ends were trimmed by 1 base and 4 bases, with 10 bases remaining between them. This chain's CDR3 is CASSLVSLGTEAFF. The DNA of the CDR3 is TGTGCCAGCAGCTTAGTATCCCTTGGCACTGAAGCTTTCTTT.

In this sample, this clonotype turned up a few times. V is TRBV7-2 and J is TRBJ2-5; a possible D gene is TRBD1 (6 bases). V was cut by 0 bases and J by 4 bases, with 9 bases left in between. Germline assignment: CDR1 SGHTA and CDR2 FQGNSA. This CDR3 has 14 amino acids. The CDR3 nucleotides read TGTGCCAGCAGCTTAGCGCAAGGGGGAGAGACCCAGTACTTC. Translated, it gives CASSLAQGGETQYF. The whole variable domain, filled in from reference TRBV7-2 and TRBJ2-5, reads GAGVSQSPSNKVTEKGKDVELRCDPISGHTALYWYRQSLGQGLEFLIYFQGNSAPDKSGLPSDRFSAERTGGSVSTLTIQRTQQEDSAVYLCASSLAQGGETQYFGPGTRLLVL.

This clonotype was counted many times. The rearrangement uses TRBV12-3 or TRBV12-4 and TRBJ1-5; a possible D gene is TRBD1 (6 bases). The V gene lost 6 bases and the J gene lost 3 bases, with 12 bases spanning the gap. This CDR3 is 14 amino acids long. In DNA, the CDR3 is TGTGCCAGCAGCACCACAGGGTCCAATCAGCCCCAGCATTTT. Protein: CASSTTGSNQPQHF.

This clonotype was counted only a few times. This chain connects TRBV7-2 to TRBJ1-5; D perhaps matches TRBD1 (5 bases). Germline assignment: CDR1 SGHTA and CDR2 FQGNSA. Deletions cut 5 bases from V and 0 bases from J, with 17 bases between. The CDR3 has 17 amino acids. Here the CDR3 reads CASSARGMRYSNQPQHF. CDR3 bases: TGTGCCAGCAGCGCCCGGGGCATGAGGTATAGCAATCAGCCCCAGCATTTT.

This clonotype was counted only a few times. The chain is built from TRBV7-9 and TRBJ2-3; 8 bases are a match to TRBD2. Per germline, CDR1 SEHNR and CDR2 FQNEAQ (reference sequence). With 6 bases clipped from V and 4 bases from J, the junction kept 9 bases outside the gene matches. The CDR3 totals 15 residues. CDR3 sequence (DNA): TGTGCCAGCAGTCCGCGGGGGGCCAGCTCAGATACGCAGTATTTT. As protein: CASSPRGASSDTQYF.

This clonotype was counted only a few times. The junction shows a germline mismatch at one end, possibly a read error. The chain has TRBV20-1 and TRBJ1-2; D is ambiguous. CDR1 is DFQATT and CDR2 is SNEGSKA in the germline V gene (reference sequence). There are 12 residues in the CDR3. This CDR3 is CSSPRANYGYTF. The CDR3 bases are TGCAGCTCACCGAGGGCTAATTATGGCTACACCTTC.

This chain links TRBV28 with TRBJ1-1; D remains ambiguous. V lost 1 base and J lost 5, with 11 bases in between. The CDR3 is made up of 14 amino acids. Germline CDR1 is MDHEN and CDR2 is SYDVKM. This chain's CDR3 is CASSLSVIRTEAFF. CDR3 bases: TGTGCCAGCAGTTTATCCGTCATACGAACTGAAGCTTTCTTT.

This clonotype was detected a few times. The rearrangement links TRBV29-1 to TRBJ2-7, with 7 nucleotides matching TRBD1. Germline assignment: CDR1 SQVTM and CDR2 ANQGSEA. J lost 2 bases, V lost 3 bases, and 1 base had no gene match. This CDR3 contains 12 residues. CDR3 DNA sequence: TGCAGCGTTGAGGGACAGACCTACGAGCAGTACTTC. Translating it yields CSVEGQTYEQYF.

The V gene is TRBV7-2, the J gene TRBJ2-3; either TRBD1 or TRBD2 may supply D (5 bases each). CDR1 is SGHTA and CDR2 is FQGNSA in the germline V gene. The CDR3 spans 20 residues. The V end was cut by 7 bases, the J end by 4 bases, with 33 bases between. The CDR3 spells CASTFPPGLWGLADPDTQYF. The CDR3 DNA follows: TGTGCCAGCACCTTCCCCCCGGGGTTATGGGGCCTGGCAGACCCAGATACGCAGTATTTT.

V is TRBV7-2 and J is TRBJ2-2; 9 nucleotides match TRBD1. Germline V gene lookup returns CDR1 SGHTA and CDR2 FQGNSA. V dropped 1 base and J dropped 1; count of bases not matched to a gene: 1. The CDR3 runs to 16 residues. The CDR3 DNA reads TGTGCCAGCAGCTTAGGGACAGGGGAGAACACCGGGGAGCTGTTTTTT. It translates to CASSLGTGENTGELFF.

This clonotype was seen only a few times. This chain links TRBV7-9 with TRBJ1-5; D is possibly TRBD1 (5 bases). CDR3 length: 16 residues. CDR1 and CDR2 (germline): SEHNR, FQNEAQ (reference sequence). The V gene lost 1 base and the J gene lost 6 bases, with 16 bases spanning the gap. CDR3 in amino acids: CASSLDSGEAGQPQHF. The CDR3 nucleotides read TGTGCCAGCAGCTTAGATTCGGGGGAGGCTGGTCAGCCCCAGCATTTT.

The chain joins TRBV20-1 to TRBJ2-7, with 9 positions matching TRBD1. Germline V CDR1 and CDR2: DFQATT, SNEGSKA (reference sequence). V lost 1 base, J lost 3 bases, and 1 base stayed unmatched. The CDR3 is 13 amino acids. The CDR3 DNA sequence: TGCAGTGCTAGAGGGGACAGGGACTACGAGCAGTACGTC. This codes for CSARGDRDYEQYV.

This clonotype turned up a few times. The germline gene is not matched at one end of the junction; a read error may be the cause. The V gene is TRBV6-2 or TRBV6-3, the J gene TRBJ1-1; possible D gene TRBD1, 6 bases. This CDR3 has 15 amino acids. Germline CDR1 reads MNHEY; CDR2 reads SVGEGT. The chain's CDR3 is CASSYYYFGDTEVFF. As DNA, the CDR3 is TGTGCCAGCAGTTACTACTATTTCGGGGACACTGAAGTTTTCTTT.

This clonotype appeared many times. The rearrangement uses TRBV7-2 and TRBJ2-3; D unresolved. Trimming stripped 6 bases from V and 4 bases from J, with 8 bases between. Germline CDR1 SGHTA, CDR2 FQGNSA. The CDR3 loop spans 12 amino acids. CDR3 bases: TGTGCCAGCAGGGCGCAATCAGATACGCAGTATTTT. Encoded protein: CASRAQSDTQYF.